Following are 20 T cell receptor beta chains from one sample sequenced in a study of blood T cell repertoires in COVID-19. Some clones are missing from TCRdb's copy, which holds only in-frame ones; the method was immunoSEQ multiplex PCR. This sample carries around 46,000 clones, 85% to 90% of them seen once, and the ten largest clones take roughly 3%. The sample taken for sequencing was PBMCs or T cells enriched from blood (not recorded which). The origin of the receptors is a woman between 50 and 59 years old who had recovered from COVID-19.

The chain uses TRBV19 and TRBJ1-5; D ambiguous. This CDR3 comprises 11 residues. V was trimmed by 3 bases and J by 9 bases, leaving 6 bases between them. Germline lookup yields CDR1 LNHDA and CDR2 SQIVND (reference sequence). This CDR3 reads CASSIGGPQHF. DNA of the CDR3: TGTGCCAGTAGTATTGGAGGGCCCCAGCATTTT.

The genes are TRBV24-1 and TRBJ1-1, with 10 bases matching TRBD1. With 3 bases clipped from V and 4 bases from J, the junction kept 1 base outside the gene matches. The CDR3 has 14 amino acids. Germline assignment: CDR1 KGHDR and CDR2 SFDVKD. The CDR3, as DNA: TGTGCCACCAGTGATGGACAGGGGGGCACTGAAGCTTTCTTT. It encodes CATSDGQGGTEAFF.

The chain recombines TRBV5-3 with TRBJ2-1; TRBD2 matches 9 bases. TRBV5-3 is classed as an ORF, of uncertain function. This CDR3 contains 18 residues. The J segment lost 2 bases and the V segment lost 1 base, leaving 10 bases of the junction unmatched. In nucleotides, the CDR3 is TGTGCCAGAAGCTTGCTAGCGGGACGGGAGAGGACCTACAATGAGCAGTTCTTC. Amino acids: CARSLLAGRERTYNEQFF.

The chain recombines TRBV18 with TRBJ2-5; TRBD2 aligns across 8 bases. Germline assignment: CDR1 KGHSH and CDR2 LQKENI. This CDR3 region has 19 residues. The V and J ends lost 5 bases and 4 bases, in that order; junction bases with no gene match: 21. The CDR3 region has the DNA TGTGCCAGCTCAGGTATGCGGACTAGCATGGTCCGCCGGGGAGAGACCCAGTACTTC. Residues: CASSGMRTSMVRRGETQYF.

As DNA, the CDR3 is TGTGCCAGCTCACCACCGGACAGGGGGACGGCTTTCTTT. It specifies CASSPPDRGTAFF. The V and J genes are TRBV18 and TRBJ1-1; TRBD1 agrees at 10 bases. J was trimmed by 11 bases and V by 0 bases; bases with no gene match: 3. Germline V gene data show CDR1 as KGHSH and CDR2 as LQKENI. This CDR3 contains 13 residues.

The chain employs TRBV28 and TRBJ1-2, with D hard to call. The CDR3 spans 15 residues. V was cut by 4 bases and J by 4 bases, with 16 bases left in between. The germline CDR1 and CDR2 sequences are MDHEN and SYDVKM. The CDR3 loop reads CASSSELMELYGYTF. CDR3 DNA: TGTGCCAGCAGTTCAGAATTGATGGAGCTCTATGGCTACACCTTC.

The J gene is TRBJ2-7, the V gene TRBV5-1; 9 bases map to TRBD1. This CDR3 spans 16 amino acids. Per germline, CDR1 SGHRS and CDR2 YFSETQ. V lost 4 bases and J lost 4; bases outside the gene matches: 12. The CDR3 region has the DNA TGCGCCAGCAGCGCCTATCCGGGACAGGGTGCATACGAGCAGTACTTC. Translated: CASSAYPGQGAYEQYF.

V and J are TRBV14 and TRBJ2-7; 11 bases map to TRBD2. The CDR3 runs to 17 residues. CDR1 is SGHDN and CDR2 is FVKESK in the germline V gene. V was clipped by 3 bases and J by 3 bases; unmatched bases: 10. CDR3: CASSHYGLAGGFYEQYF. The CDR3 coding sequence is TGTGCCAGCAGCCACTACGGCCTAGCGGGAGGTTTCTACGAGCAGTACTTC.

This clone appeared a single time. The chain uses TRBV7-2 and TRBJ1-4; the D is unclear. CDR1 and CDR2 (germline): SGHTA, FQGNSA. The ends were cut back, 1 base at V and 7 bases at J, with 7 bases in the middle. The CDR3 contains 13 residues. The CDR3 DNA follows: TGTGCCAGCAGCTTAGAGCCGGGTGAAAAACTGTTTTTT. Protein sequence: CASSLEPGEKLFF.

The rearrangement uses TRBV7-9 and TRBJ1-4, with D perhaps TRBD1 (6 bases). CDR3 length equals 14 residues. V lost 1 base, J lost 5 bases, and 8 bases lay in between. The germline CDR1 and CDR2 sequences are SEHNR and FQNEAQ (reference sequence). The CDR3 is CASSLGTANEKLFF. For the CDR3, the DNA is TGTGCCAGCAGCTTAGGGACAGCAAATGAAAAACTGTTTTTT.

This chain uses TRBV18 with TRBJ1-6; no clear D. The CDR3 is made up of 15 amino acids. Germline-derived CDR1 and CDR2 are KGHSH and LQKENI. V was trimmed by 0 bases and J by 6 bases, leaving 9 bases between them. The CDR3 loop reads CASSPPPGFNSPLHF. The CDR3 DNA sequence: TGTGCCAGCTCACCACCCCCAGGCTTTAATTCACCCCTCCACTTT.

The rearrangement uses TRBV19 and TRBJ1-6; 7 positions match TRBD1. CDR3 length: 14 amino acids. V lost 7 bases to trimming and J lost 5 bases; unmatched junction nucleotides: 5. Germline V lookup: CDR1 LNHDA, CDR2 SQIVND (reference sequence). In DNA, the CDR3 is TGTGCCAGTACTCCGGGACAGAATAATTCACCCCTCCACTTT. Its protein product is CASTPGQNNSPLHF.

This clone appeared a few times. The chain employs TRBV10-3 and TRBJ1-1; D is undetermined. Germline values: CDR1 ENHRY, CDR2 SYGVKD. The CDR3 totals 13 residues. V gave up 3 bases and J gave up 0 bases, with 5 bases separating them. The CDR3 is CAISDSLNTEAFF. In nucleotides, the CDR3 is TGTGCCATCAGTGACAGTTTGAACACTGAAGCTTTCTTT.

The chain uses TRBV4-3 and TRBJ2-3, with 12 bases aligning to TRBD2. CDR3 length: 17 residues. The germline V gene encodes CDR1 LGHNA and CDR2 YSLEER. With V trimmed by 1 base and J by 4 bases, 6 bases remained unmatched. The CDR3 here is CASSQGLAGGPADTQYF. Written as DNA, the CDR3 is TGCGCCAGCAGCCAAGGTCTAGCGGGGGGGCCCGCAGATACGCAGTATTTT.

The chain couples TRBV24-1 to TRBJ2-3, with no clear D. The CDR3 extends over 14 amino acids. Trimming removed 4 bases at V and 6 bases at J, with 13 bases between. Germline lookup yields CDR1 KGHDR and CDR2 SFDVKD. CDR3 amino acids: CATSDPYPRDTQYF. In DNA, the CDR3 is TGTGCCACCAGTGACCCTTATCCCCGGGATACGCAGTATTTT.

The V call is TRBV2, the J call TRBJ1-6, with 10 nucleotides matching TRBD1. Germline values: CDR1 SNHLY, CDR2 FYNNEI. With V trimmed by 7 bases and J by 6 bases, 6 bases remained unmatched. This CDR3 contains 15 residues. This CDR3 is CASTRDRGSNSPLHF. In DNA form, the CDR3 reads TGTGCCAGCACCAGGGACAGGGGTTCTAATTCACCCCTCCACTTT. The full variable domain, its missing parts supplied by reference TRBV2 and TRBJ1-6, is EPEVTQTPSHQVTQMGQEVILRCVPISNHLYFYWYRQILGQKVEFLVSFYNNEISEKSEIFDDQFSVERPDGSNFTLKIRSTKLEDSAMYFCASTRDRGSNSPLHFGNGTRLTVT.

The V gene is TRBV24-1, the J gene TRBJ1-2; 7 bases match TRBD1. The CDR3 runs to 16 residues. V lost 9 bases to trimming and J lost 4 bases; unmatched junction nucleotides: 16. Germline V gene sequence: CDR1 KGHDR, CDR2 SFDVKD. As DNA, the CDR3 is TGTGCCACCGAAAATCCCCGGGACAGAAAGATCTATGGCTACACCTTC. The encoded protein is CATENPRDRKIYGYTF.

J is TRBJ2-1 and V is TRBV12-3 or TRBV12-4; the D gene is possibly TRBD2 (7 bases). Trimming cost V 7 bases and J 10 bases, with 14 bases left between them. This CDR3 spans 12 amino acids. The CDR3 is CASTGRGGEQFF. The CDR3 nucleotides are TGTGCCAGCACAGGTAGGGGGGGCGAGCAGTTCTTC.

The V and J genes are TRBV7-9 and TRBJ1-5; 8 positions match TRBD1. CDR3 length equals 16 residues. V was clipped by 1 base and J by 6 bases; unmatched bases: 8. Per germline, CDR1 SEHNR and CDR2 FQNEAQ (reference sequence). The CDR3: CASSLGQGFRGQPQHF. CDR3 sequence (DNA): TGTGCCAGCAGCTTAGGACAGGGGTTTCGGGGTCAGCCCCAGCATTTT.

The chain joins TRBV7-9 to TRBJ2-1, with TRBD2 as a possible D gene (5 bases). Germline CDR1 reads SEHNR; CDR2 reads FQNEAQ (reference sequence). The CDR3 is 14 amino acids. V shed 5 bases and J shed 3 bases, with 11 bases lying between them. CDR3 in amino acids: CASSLLGGYNEQFF. CDR3 bases: TGTGCCAGCAGCCTACTCGGAGGCTACAATGAGCAGTTCTTC.